This entry is about one TCR beta chain. Its specificity is not known. This CDR3 has 15 amino acids. With V trimmed by 2 bases and J by 5 bases, 6 bases remained unmatched. Germline V CDR1 and CDR2: SGHRS, YFSETQ. This entry belongs to a study of T cells in localized non-small cell lung cancer. General observations from the study: Turning up in adjacent lung were a median approximately 60 of the top 100 tumor clones. Tumor trailed uninvolved adjacent lung in T cell clonality, which peaked there. The study linked higher blood T cell density to longer overall survival.

Assay: immunoSEQ multiplex PCR; the TCRdb copy retains only in-frame clones and omits some. The sample includes tens of thousands of clones, 88% of them seen just once. This rearrangement joins TRBV5-1 to TRBJ2-1; 8 bases fit TRBD2. This material consisted of peripheral blood, taken before any cancer treatment. The TCR was taken from a woman aged 35 to 70 with stage I squamous cell lung carcinoma. The CDR3 sequence is CASSLAGGVNNEQFF. As DNA, the CDR3 is TGCGCCAGCAGCTTAGCCGGGGGGGTCAACAATGAGCAGTTCTTC. The complete variable domain, with remaining parts taken from reference TRBV5-1 and TRBJ2-1, reads KAGVTQTPRYLIKTRGQQVTLSCSPISGHRSVSWYQQTPGQGLQFLFEYFSETQRNKGNFPGRFSGRQFSNSRSEMNVSTLELGDSALYLCASSLAGGVNNEQFFGPGTRLTVL.